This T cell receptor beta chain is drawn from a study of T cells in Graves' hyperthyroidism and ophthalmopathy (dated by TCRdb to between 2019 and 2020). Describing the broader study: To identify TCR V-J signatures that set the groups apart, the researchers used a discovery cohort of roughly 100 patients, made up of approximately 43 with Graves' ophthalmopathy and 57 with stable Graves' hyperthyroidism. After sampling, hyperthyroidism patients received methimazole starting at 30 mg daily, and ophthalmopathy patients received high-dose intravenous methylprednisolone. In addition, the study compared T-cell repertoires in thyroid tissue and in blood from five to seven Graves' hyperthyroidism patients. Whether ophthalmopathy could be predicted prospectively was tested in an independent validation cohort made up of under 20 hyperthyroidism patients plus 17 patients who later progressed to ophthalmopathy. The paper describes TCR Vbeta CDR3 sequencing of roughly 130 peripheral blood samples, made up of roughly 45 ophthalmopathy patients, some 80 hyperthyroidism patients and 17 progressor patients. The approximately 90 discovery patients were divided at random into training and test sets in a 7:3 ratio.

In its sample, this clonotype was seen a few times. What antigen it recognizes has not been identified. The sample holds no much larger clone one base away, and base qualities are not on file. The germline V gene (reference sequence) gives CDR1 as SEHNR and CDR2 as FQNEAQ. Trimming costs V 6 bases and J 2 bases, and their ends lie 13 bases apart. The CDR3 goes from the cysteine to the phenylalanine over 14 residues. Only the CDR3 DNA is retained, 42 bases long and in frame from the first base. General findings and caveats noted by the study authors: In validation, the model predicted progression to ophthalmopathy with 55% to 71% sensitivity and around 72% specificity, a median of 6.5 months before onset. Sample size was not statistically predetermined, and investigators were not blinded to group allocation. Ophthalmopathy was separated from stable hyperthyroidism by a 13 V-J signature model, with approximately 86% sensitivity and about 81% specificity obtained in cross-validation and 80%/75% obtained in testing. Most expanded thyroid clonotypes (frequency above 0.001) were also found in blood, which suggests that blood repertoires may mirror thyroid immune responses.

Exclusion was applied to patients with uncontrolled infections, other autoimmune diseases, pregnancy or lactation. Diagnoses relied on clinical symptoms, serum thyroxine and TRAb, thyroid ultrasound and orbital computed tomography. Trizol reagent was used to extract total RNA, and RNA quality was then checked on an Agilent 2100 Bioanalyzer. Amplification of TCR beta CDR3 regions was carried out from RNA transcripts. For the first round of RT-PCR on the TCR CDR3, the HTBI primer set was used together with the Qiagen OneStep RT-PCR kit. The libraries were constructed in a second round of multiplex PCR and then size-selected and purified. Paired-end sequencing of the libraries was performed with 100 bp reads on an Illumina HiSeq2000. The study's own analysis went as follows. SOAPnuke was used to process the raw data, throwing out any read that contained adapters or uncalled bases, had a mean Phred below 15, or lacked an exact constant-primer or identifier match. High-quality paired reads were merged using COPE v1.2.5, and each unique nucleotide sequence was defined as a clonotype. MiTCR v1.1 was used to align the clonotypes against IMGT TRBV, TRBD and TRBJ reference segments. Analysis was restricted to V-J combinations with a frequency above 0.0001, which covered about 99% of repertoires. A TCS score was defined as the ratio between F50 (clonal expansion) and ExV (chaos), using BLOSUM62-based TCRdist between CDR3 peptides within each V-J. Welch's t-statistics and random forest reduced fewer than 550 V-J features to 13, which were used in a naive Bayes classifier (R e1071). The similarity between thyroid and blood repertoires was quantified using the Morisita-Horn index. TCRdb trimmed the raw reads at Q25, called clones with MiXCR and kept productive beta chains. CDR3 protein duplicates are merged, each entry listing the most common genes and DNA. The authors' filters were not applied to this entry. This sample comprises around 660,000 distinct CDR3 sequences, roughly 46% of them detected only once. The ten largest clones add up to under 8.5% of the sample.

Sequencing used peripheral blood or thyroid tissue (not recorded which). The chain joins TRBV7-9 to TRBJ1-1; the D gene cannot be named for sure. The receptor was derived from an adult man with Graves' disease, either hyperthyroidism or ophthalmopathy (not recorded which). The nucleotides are TGTGCCAGCAGTGAGGGAGGGTTCAACACTGAAGCTTTCTTT. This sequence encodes CASSEGGFNTEAFF. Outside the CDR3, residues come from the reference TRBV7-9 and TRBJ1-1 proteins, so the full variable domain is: DTGVSQNPRHKITKRGQNVTFRCDPISEHNRLYWYRQTLGQGPEFLTYFQNEAQLEKSRLLSDRFSAERPKGSFSTLEIQRTEQGDSAMYLCASSEGGFNTEAFFGQGTRLTVV.